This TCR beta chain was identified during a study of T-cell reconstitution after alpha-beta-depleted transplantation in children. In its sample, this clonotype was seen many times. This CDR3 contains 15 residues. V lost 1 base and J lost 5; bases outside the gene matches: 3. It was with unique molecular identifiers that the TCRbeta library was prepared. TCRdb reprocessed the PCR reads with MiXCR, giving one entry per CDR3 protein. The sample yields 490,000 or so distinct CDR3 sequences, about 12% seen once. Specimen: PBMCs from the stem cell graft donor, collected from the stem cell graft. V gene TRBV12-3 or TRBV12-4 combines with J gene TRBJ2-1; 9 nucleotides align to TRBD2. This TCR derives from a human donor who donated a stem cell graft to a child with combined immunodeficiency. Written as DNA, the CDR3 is TGTGCCAGCAGTTTAGAACTAGCGGGCAACAATGAGCAGTTCTTC. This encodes CASSLELAGNNEQFF.